This TCR beta chain was sequenced during a study of blood T cells in healthy people across ages. Across the study: Template-switching capture recovered about one barcoded beta molecule per two T cells.

This clonotype was seen more than once but under ten times. The antigen is unknown. Using a J-beta primer mix together with a sample-barcoded 5' primer, a second PCR was run for roughly 6 to 11 cycles. From the 5' RACE reads, TCRdb called clonotypes with MiXCR, one entry per CDR3 protein. The repertoire includes fewer than 2 million distinct CDR3 sequences, about two fifths of them detected once, and roughly 23% sits in the top ten. Germline V gives CDR1 SGHRS, CDR2 YFSETQ. V gave up 2 bases and J gave up 1 base, with 7 bases separating them. This CDR3 has 15 residues. Study outcomes and limitations: Age brought a roughly linear fall in TCR beta diversity measured per million T cells.

V and J are TRBV5-1 and TRBJ2-6, with D uncertain. Specimen: blood. This TCR came from a human donor in good health. The CDR3 loop reads CASSFEASGANVLTF. The CDR3 coding sequence is TGCGCCAGCAGCTTCGAAGCGTCTGGGGCCAACGTCCTGACTTTC. Full variable domain (missing parts from reference TRBV5-1 and TRBJ2-6): KAGVTQTPRYLIKTRGQQVTLSCSPISGHRSVSWYQQTPGQGLQFLFEYFSETQRNKGNFPGRFSGRQFSNSRSEMNVSTLELGDSALYLCASSFEASGANVLTFGAGSRLTVL.